This TCR beta chain was retrieved from a study of blood T cell repertoires in COVID-19 (TCRdb year 2020). Describing the broader study: Collaborator samples came from the United States, Italy and Spain and covered acute and convalescent phases of COVID-19. Nearly every sample came with metadata listing a de-identified subject ID, COVID-19 status, age in years and sex. Samples came from the ongoing ImmuneRACE study (first 160 participants) plus 1,254 subjects from 6 global collaborators. Subjects who had been exposed to COVID-19, were actively infected with it, or had recovered from it provided the deeply sampled blood TCRbeta repertoires that made up the dataset. The prospective study material was composed of cDNA or gDNA derived from T cells, B-cell-depleted T cells, or PBMCs. Where available, HLA class I and class II types were obtained from metadata supplied by the sample provider rather than from assay-based typing. A freely available public database, intended as a resource for researchers studying the immune response to SARS-CoV-2, is where the repertoires were released. The paper as a whole reports these results and caveats: Clinical and demographic metadata were provided uncurated, with the amount varying by source and participant.

TCRbeta CDR3 regions were amplified from genomic DNA by means of the immunoSEQ Assay, a bias-controlled multiplex PCR. The study's own analysis went as follows. The number of nucleated cells in each sample was estimated from the amplification of reference gene primers within the assay. To quantify the absolute abundance of each unique TCRbeta CDR3 rearrangement, sequence reads were collapsed and filtered. For each sample, productive Simpson clonality was calculated as the square root of Simpson's diversity index across productive rearrangements. This immuneACCESS table, as held by TCRdb, lists in-frame sequences with V and J called but not all clones. Of the missing ones, under half trace to an unresolved V gene in checked studies; the others have no known cause. For V, J and clone size, that table is used; D and trimming come from the DNA. This sample gives about 70,000 clones in total; 75% to 90% of them show up just once. The ten most abundant clones make up roughly 20% of the sample.

Samples from volunteer blood donors who had recovered from COVID-19 were contributed by a second Seattle source. Each collaborating institution followed its own protocols to collect whole blood in K2EDTA tubes. Collaborator samples were shipped for TCRbeta analysis as frozen whole blood, isolated PBMCs, or DNA extracted from either sample type. Note on this clone: No cognate antigen has been identified for it. The record has no base qualities; no much larger clone is one base away.

The germline V gene specifies SGHTA as CDR1 and FQGNSA as CDR2. The CDR3 runs 13 residues from the cysteine to the phenylalanine. The sequence is cut down to CDR3 DNA, 39 bases in frame from base 1. Trimming costs V 5 bases and J 5 bases, and their ends lie 10 bases apart. This clonotype was sampled from a man between 65 and 85 years old who had recovered from COVID-19. The sequence is built from TRBV7-2 and TRBJ2-1; possibly the D gene is TRBD2, per 6 matching bases. Specimen: peripheral blood. The nucleotide sequence reads TGTGCCAGCAGCCAGGGACTCAACAATGAGCAGTTCTTC. It translates to CASSQGLNNEQFF.